Listed here are 22 T cell receptor beta chains from one sample, sequenced in a study of post-analysis software for immune sequencing data. General study points: The five TRBV segments detected at higher frequency in patients than in controls included TRBV5-6, TRBV5-1 and TRBV20-1.

The authors incorporated unique molecular identifiers into the TCR beta cDNA libraries. A single record per CDR3 protein comes from TCRdb applying MiXCR to the PCR reads. The repertoire holds some 450,000 distinct CDR3 sequences, with 45% as singletons. Antigens of these TCRs are unknown. The sequencing sample was made of blood. The receptors were sampled from a girl under 18 with multiple sclerosis.

This clonotype has a single count. The J gene is TRBJ2-1, the V gene TRBV6-6, with D tentatively TRBD2 (7 bases). Trimming stripped 8 bases from V and 2 bases from J, with 13 bases between. The germline V gene encodes CDR1 MNHNY and CDR2 SVGAGI (reference sequence). CDR3 size: 14 residues. Written as DNA, the CDR3 is TGTGCCAGCCAGCCGGGGGGCGCCTACAATGAGCAGTTCTTC. Translated, it gives CASQPGGAYNEQFF.

With regard to this clonotype: One end of the junction does not line up with germline, which may come from a read error. This chain connects TRBV20-1 to TRBJ2-7, with 12 positions matching TRBD2. CDR1 DFQATT and CDR2 SNEGSKA come from the germline V gene (reference sequence). CDR3 length equals 14 residues. CDR3 coding DNA: TGTAGCGGGACGACTAGCGGGAGAGGGTACGAGCAGTACTTC. Translation: CSGTTSGRGYEQYF.

The DNA of the CDR3 is TGTGCCAGCAGTTTACAGGGGGCGTTGGAGCAGTACTTC. Translation: CASSLQGALEQYF. The rearrangement uses TRBV28 and TRBJ2-7, with 8 positions matching TRBD1. Per the germline V gene, CDR1 is MDHEN and CDR2 is SYDVKM. CDR3 length: 13 residues. The V gene end was trimmed by 2 bases and the J gene end by 7 bases; junction bases not matched to a gene: 4.

The CDR3 nucleotides are TGCGCCAGCAGCTTGGTCCTTAGCGGGAGCACTCGAGGGAATGAGCAGTTCTTC. This encodes CASSLVLSGSTRGNEQFF. The rearrangement uses TRBV5-1 and TRBJ2-1, with TRBD2 identical over 9 bases. Trimming cost V 0 bases and J 7 bases; bases outside gene matches: 14. CDR1 is SGHRS and CDR2 is YFSETQ in the germline V gene. CDR3 length equals 18 residues.

This clonotype occurred a few times. The chain carries TRBV4-3 and TRBJ2-7; TRBD1 is a possible D gene (6 bases). The V and J ends lost 0 bases and 4 bases respectively, with 16 bases between them. In germline, CDR1 is LGHNA, CDR2 YSLEER. The CDR3 covers 16 residues. The DNA of the CDR3 is TGCGCCAGCAGCCAAGATAGAGGACAGACCTCTTACGAGCAGTACTTC. Encoded protein: CASSQDRGQTSYEQYF.

The chain uses TRBV4-2 and TRBJ2-1; TRBD2 matches at 8 bases. Per germline, CDR1 LGHNA and CDR2 YNFKEQ. Trimming took 4 bases from V and 8 from J; bases not matched to a gene: 19. The CDR3 covers 18 residues. CDR3 loop: CASSLLAGGGNLSYEQFF. CDR3 nucleotides: TGTGCCAGCAGCCTTCTGGCGGGAGGTGGCAATCTCTCGTATGAGCAGTTCTTC.

The V gene is TRBV4-3, the J gene TRBJ2-1, with TRBD2 matching 11 bases. Unmatched junction bases numbered 10, after V lost 4 bases and J lost 2 bases. This CDR3 is 18 amino acids long. Germline values: CDR1 LGHNA, CDR2 YSLEER. The CDR3 nucleotides read TGCGCCAGCAGCCCCTTGGGTAGCGGGAGGGGCCCCTACAATGAGCAGTTCTTC. It yields the protein CASSPLGSGRGPYNEQFF.

This clonotype came up a few times. This chain uses TRBV7-2 with TRBJ2-7, with 9 bases matching TRBD1. The CDR3 extends over 14 amino acids. V shed 3 bases and J 8 bases; nucleotides not matched to a gene: 8. Germline V gives CDR1 SGHTA, CDR2 FQGNSA. The CDR3 is CASSFSGQGWKQYF. The CDR3 nucleotides read TGTGCCAGCAGCTTCTCGGGACAGGGTTGGAAGCAGTACTTC.

For this clonotype: This sequence may be a read error, since a much larger clone differs from it by one base. V usage is TRBV29-1 and J usage is TRBJ2-3, with a tentative D call TRBD1 (5 bases). Per the germline V gene, CDR1 is SQVTM and CDR2 is ANQGSEA. This CDR3 has 11 amino acids. This CDR3 is CSVEVTGTQYF. CDR3 bases: TGCAGCGTTGAGGTCACAGGTACGCAGTATTTT.

This clonotype occurred a few times. The chain links TRBV6-5 to TRBJ2-3, with TRBD2 identical over 7 bases. CDR3 length: 16 residues. V trimming: 6 bases; J trimming: 3 bases; junction bases outside the gene matches: 12. The germline V gene has CDR1 MNHEY and CDR2 SVGAGI. The CDR3 sequence: CASSPLPGTTTDTQYF. Here the CDR3 DNA reads TGTGCCAGCAGCCCCCTCCCCGGGACTACAACAGATACGCAGTATTTT.

V and J are TRBV10-3 and TRBJ2-3; perhaps TRBD2 as D (5 bases). The germline V gene has CDR1 ENHRY and CDR2 SYGVKD. The CDR3 loop spans 17 amino acids. The germline V and J ends were trimmed by 4 bases and 0 bases, with 17 bases remaining between them. Here the CDR3 reads CAISGYRASTSTDTQYF. CDR3 DNA: TGTGCCATCAGTGGGTACAGAGCTAGCACCAGCACAGATACGCAGTATTTT.

The chain is built from TRBV12-3 or TRBV12-4 and TRBJ2-1; 8 bases map to TRBD2. V dropped 7 bases and J dropped 10; count of bases not matched to a gene: 6. This CDR3 contains 12 residues. The CDR3 DNA reads TGTGCCAGCACCCCGGGGGGGCCAGAGCAGTTCTTC. Protein product: CASTPGGPEQFF.

In DNA form, the CDR3 reads TGCAGTGCTAGATACACAGGGGGGAATGAGCAGTTCTTC. Translating it yields CSARYTGGNEQFF. The gene calls are TRBV20-1 and TRBJ2-1, with 8 bases aligning to TRBD1. V shed 2 bases, J shed 7 bases, and the junction held 4 bases outside the gene matches. The CDR3 spans 13 residues. Germline loops: CDR1 DFQATT, CDR2 SNEGSKA (reference sequence).

The chain is built from TRBV6-1 and TRBJ1-2; D ambiguous. V gave up 7 bases and J gave up 2 bases, with 14 bases separating them. The germline CDR1 and CDR2 sequences are MNHNS and SASEGT. The CDR3 runs to 14 residues. In DNA form, the CDR3 reads TGTGCCAGCACGAACAGCCAACCAAACTATGGCTACACCTTC. Translating gives CASTNSQPNYGYTF.

In the case of this clonotype: The junction and the germline gene differ at one end; a read error may be behind it. V gene TRBV4-2 combines with J gene TRBJ2-1; TRBD1 or TRBD2 may be the D gene (5 bases each). The CDR3 has 17 residues. Looked up from germline, CDR1 is LGHNA and CDR2 is YNFKEQ. This CDR3 is CASSQTRDGGSYNERFF. In DNA form, the CDR3 reads TGTGCCAGCAGCCAGACGAGGGACGGTGGTTCCTACAATGAGCGGTTCTTC.

The DNA of the CDR3 is TGTGCCAGCAGCCAAGATCACGAACGATCGTTGAATGAGCAGTTCTTC. This codes for CASSQDHERSLNEQFF. This chain links TRBV4-2 with TRBJ2-1; D not resolved. The CDR3 length is 16 residues. Germline assignment: CDR1 LGHNA and CDR2 YNFKEQ. V was shortened by 0 bases and J by 7 bases, with 16 bases between the two germline ends.

This clonotype was recorded at least ten times. This rearrangement joins TRBV29-1 to TRBJ2-7, with unresolved D. Germline CDR1 reads SQVTM; CDR2 reads ANQGSEA. This CDR3 has 12 amino acids. V was trimmed by 1 base and J by 3 bases, leaving 7 bases between them. This CDR3 is CSVEGKSYEQYF. CDR3 DNA: TGCAGCGTTGAAGGGAAAAGCTACGAGCAGTACTTC.

The chain employs TRBV5-1 and TRBJ1-1; D unresolved. Germline V lookup: CDR1 SGHRS, CDR2 YFSETQ. Trimming left V 4 bases short and J 1 base short, with 11 bases between. The CDR3 totals 14 residues. The CDR3 sequence is CASSDSRRNTEAFF. DNA for the CDR3: TGCGCCAGCAGCGACTCAAGGAGGAACACTGAAGCTTTCTTT.

The chain is built from TRBV4-1 and TRBJ2-1, with 8 bases matching TRBD2. The CDR3 loop spans 17 amino acids. Germline V CDR1 and CDR2: MGHRA, YSYEKL. V was clipped by 0 bases and J by 8 bases; unmatched bases: 12. The CDR3 DNA reads TGCGCCAGCAGCCAAGATCGAGGAGCGGGAGTAGGCTATGAGCAGTTCTTC. Its protein product is CASSQDRGAGVGYEQFF.

This clonotype has just one count. DNA of the CDR3: TGTGCCAGCAGGCTAGCGGGAGGGAGAGAGACCCAGTACTTC. This gives the protein CASRLAGGRETQYF. The chain couples TRBV27 to TRBJ2-5; the match to TRBD2 covers 12 bases. There are 14 residues in the CDR3. Per germline, CDR1 MNHEY and CDR2 SMNVEV (reference sequence). With 6 bases clipped from V and 4 bases from J, the junction kept 3 bases outside the gene matches.

This clonotype was observed once. The chain has TRBV29-1 and TRBJ2-5; either TRBD1 or TRBD2 may supply D (5 bases each). The J call is in doubt because the DNA end fits TRBJ2-7 better. Germline CDR1 SQVTM, CDR2 ANQGSEA. This CDR3 is built from 14 residues. The CDR3 region is CSVGGGRGTCEQYF. In DNA, the CDR3 is TGCAGCGTTGGGGGTGGGAGAGGGACCTGCGAGCAGTACTTC.

This clonotype was observed a single time. The chain joins TRBV7-2 to TRBJ2-7; D uncertain. In germline, CDR1 is SGHTA, CDR2 FQGNSA. V gave up 3 bases and J gave up 2 bases, with 14 bases separating them. This CDR3 has 15 amino acids. The CDR3 is CASSFGRTLTYEQYF. DNA of the CDR3: TGTGCCAGCAGCTTCGGACGGACGCTTACCTACGAGCAGTACTTC.